The next 16 T cell receptor beta chains were all read from a single sample in a study of Graves' ophthalmopathy and Graves' hyperthyroidism. RNA served as the template for amplifying TCR beta CDR3 regions. First-round RT-PCR employed HTBI primers, with a second-round multiplex PCR after it. Each CDR3 protein gets one entry after TCRdb re-called the multiplex PCR reads with MiXCR. The sample yields fewer than 600,000 distinct CDR3 sequences, 13% to 15% seen once. Sequencing was performed on blood. These TCRs come from a woman aged 25 to 45 with Graves' ophthalmopathy.

This clonotype has at least ten counts. The V and J genes are TRBV2 and TRBJ2-5; D remains unclear. The CDR3 is made up of 13 amino acids. The germline V and J ends were trimmed by 1 base and 6 bases, with 9 bases remaining between them. Germline CDR1 reads SNHLY; CDR2 reads FYNNEI. The CDR3: CASSEVVKKTQYF. CDR3 DNA: TGTGCCAGCAGTGAAGTGGTTAAGAAGACCCAGTACTTC.

This rearrangement joins TRBV29-1 to TRBJ2-7; D not resolved. Germline assignment: CDR1 SQVTM and CDR2 ANQGSEA. The V and J ends lost 5 bases and 1 base respectively, with 12 bases between them. The CDR3 length is 13 residues. CDR3 in DNA: TGCAGCGTTCCCCGGACGAATTCCTACGAGCAGTACTTC. This encodes CSVPRTNSYEQYF.

This clonotype was observed many times. This chain connects TRBV7-9 to TRBJ1-1; tentatively, D is TRBD1 (5 bases). Germline V gene sequence: CDR1 SEHNR, CDR2 FQNEAQ (reference sequence). The germline V and J ends were trimmed by 4 bases and 8 bases, with 11 bases remaining between them. The CDR3 runs to 12 residues. In DNA form, the CDR3 reads TGTGCCAGCAGCTCTCGACAGACCGAAGCTTTCTTT. Protein sequence: CASSSRQTEAFF.

This clonotype was seen ten or more times. J is TRBJ1-5 and V is TRBV6-5; the D gene is possibly TRBD1 (6 bases). The CDR3 sequence is 12 residues long. The V and J ends lost 2 bases and 14 bases respectively, with 13 bases between them. Germline lookup yields CDR1 MNHEY and CDR2 SVGAGI. CDR3 nucleotide sequence: TGTGCCAGCAGTTACCGGGGGGCTCTCGAGCATTTT. This gives the protein CASSYRGALEHF.

This clonotype was seen a handful of times. Germline and junction disagree at one end, which may indicate a read error. The chain has TRBV7-3 and TRBJ2-5; D might be TRBD1 (5 bases). The V gene's germline CDR1 is SGHTA and CDR2 FQGTGA. The length of the CDR3 is 13 residues. This CDR3 reads CASSSSGSETKYF. The CDR3 DNA reads as TGTGCCAGCAGCTCCTCAGGGTCGGAGACCAAGTACTTC.

The sample holds many counts of this clonotype. The rearrangement links TRBV7-3 to TRBJ2-3, with 11 bases identical to TRBD2. From germline, CDR1 is SGHTA and CDR2 FQGTGA. The CDR3 consists of 16 residues. With V trimmed by 4 bases and J by 2 bases, 5 bases remained unmatched. The CDR3 loop reads CASSSGTSGLTDTQYF. CDR3 sequence (DNA): TGTGCCAGCAGCTCAGGGACTAGCGGCCTCACAGATACGCAGTATTTT.

This chain links TRBV7-2 with TRBJ2-5, with D perhaps matching TRBD1 or TRBD2 (5 bases each). This CDR3 has 16 residues. Trimming shortened V by 1 base and J by 0 bases, and 12 bases separated the two germline ends. The V gene's germline CDR1 is SGHTA and CDR2 FQGNSA. CDR3 amino acids: CASSLEVGTHQETQYF. CDR3 in DNA: TGTGCCAGCAGCTTAGAGGTCGGGACCCACCAAGAGACCCAGTACTTC.

The chain links TRBV5-1 to TRBJ2-7; no clear D. The CDR3 loop spans 13 amino acids. Between the trimmed V and J ends, which lost 4 bases and 4 bases, there was a span of 12 bases. Germline-derived CDR1 and CDR2 are SGHRS and YFSETQ. This CDR3 is CASSPDQRYEQYF. DNA of the CDR3: TGCGCCAGCAGCCCGGACCAGAGGTACGAGCAGTACTTC.

The chain employs TRBV4-1 and TRBJ1-4; a weak D match, TRBD1 (6 bases). Germline V CDR1 and CDR2: MGHRA, YSYEKL. V lost 4 bases, J lost 7 bases, and 13 bases lay in between. The CDR3 spans 14 residues. The CDR3 here is CASSPTGIVEKLFF. CDR3 DNA sequence: TGCGCCAGCAGCCCCACAGGGATTGTTGAAAAACTGTTTTTT.

V is TRBV20-1 and J is TRBJ2-5; TRBD1 matches at 7 bases. In germline, CDR1 is DFQATT, CDR2 SNEGSKA (reference sequence). The CDR3 consists of 15 residues. The trim removed 4 bases at V and 1 base at J, leaving 9 bases unmatched. CDR3 in amino acids: CSAIPLQGSQETQYF. CDR3 DNA sequence: TGCAGTGCTATTCCCCTACAGGGGAGCCAAGAGACCCAGTACTTC.

This clonotype occurred a few times. The chain joins TRBV7-2 to TRBJ2-7; possible D gene TRBD2, 6 bases. Trimming took 5 bases from V and 1 from J, leaving 15 bases between them. CDR1 SGHTA and CDR2 FQGNSA come from the germline V gene. This CDR3 spans 15 amino acids. The CDR3 reads CASSPASARSYEQYF. The CDR3 DNA follows: TGTGCCAGCAGCCCGGCTAGCGCTAGATCCTACGAGCAGTACTTC.

J is TRBJ2-5 and V is TRBV5-1, with D unresolved. Looked up from germline, CDR1 is SGHRS and CDR2 is YFSETQ. V was trimmed by 2 bases and J by 8 bases, leaving 13 bases between them. CDR3 size: 13 residues. This CDR3 is CASSLDPSGTQYF. The CDR3 coding sequence is TGCGCCAGCAGCTTAGACCCCTCCGGTACCCAGTACTTC.

This clonotype was seen repeatedly, ten times or more. The rearrangement joins TRBV14 to TRBJ2-7; 7 nucleotides align to TRBD2. The CDR3 is 15 residues long. Per the germline V gene, CDR1 is SGHDN and CDR2 is FVKESK. The V and J ends lost 4 bases and 2 bases, in that order; junction bases with no gene match: 8. The CDR3 is CASSLLAGETYEQYF. CDR3 bases: TGTGCCAGCAGCCTCCTCGCGGGGGAGACCTACGAGCAGTACTTC.

This clonotype was recorded at least ten times. The V call is TRBV6-1, the J call TRBJ1-2; possible D gene TRBD1, 5 bases. This CDR3 comprises 15 residues. The germline V gene encodes CDR1 MNHNS and CDR2 SASEGT. V lost 7 bases and J lost 4, with 19 bases in between. CDR3 sequence (DNA): TGTGCCAGCAAAACACTCAGGGAATATGGCTATGGCTACACCTTC. Amino acid sequence: CASKTLREYGYGYTF.

This clonotype was recorded at least ten times. V gene TRBV6-5 combines with J gene TRBJ1-5; D remains unclear. V shed 6 bases and J shed 0 bases, with 18 bases lying between them. CDR1 is MNHEY, CDR2 SVGAGI, per germline. This CDR3 has 17 residues. The CDR3 nucleotides read TGTGCCAGCAGCCTAACCTCCGGGAGCAATAGCAATCAGCCCCAGCATTTT. Residues: CASSLTSGSNSNQPQHF.

This clonotype was counted at least ten times. V gene TRBV7-9 combines with J gene TRBJ2-7; 8 positions agree with TRBD1. Germline values: CDR1 SEHNR, CDR2 FQNEAQ (reference sequence). The length of the CDR3 is 13 residues. J lost 7 bases, V lost 6 bases, and 8 bases had no gene match. The CDR3 region has the DNA TGTGCCAGCAGGGGACAGGAGAGGACTGAGCAGTACTTC. This codes for CASRGQERTEQYF.